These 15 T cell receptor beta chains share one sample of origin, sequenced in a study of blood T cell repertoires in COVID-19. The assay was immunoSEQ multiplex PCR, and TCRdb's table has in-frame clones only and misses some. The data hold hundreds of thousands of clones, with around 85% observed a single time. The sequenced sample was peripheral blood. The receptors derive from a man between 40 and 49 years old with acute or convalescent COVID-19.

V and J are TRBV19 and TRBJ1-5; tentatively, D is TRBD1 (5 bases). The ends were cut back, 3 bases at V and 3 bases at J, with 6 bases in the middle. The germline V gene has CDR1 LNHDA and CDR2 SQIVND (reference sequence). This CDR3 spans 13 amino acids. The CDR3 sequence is CASSMDINQPQHF. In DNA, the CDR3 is TGTGCCAGTAGTATGGACATCAATCAGCCCCAGCATTTT. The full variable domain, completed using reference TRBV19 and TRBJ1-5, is DGGITQSPKYLFRKEGQNVTLSCEQNLNHDAMYWYRQDPGQGLRLIYYSQIVNDFQKGDIAEGYSVSREKKESFPLTVTSAQKNPTAFYLCASSMDINQPQHFGDGTRLSIL.

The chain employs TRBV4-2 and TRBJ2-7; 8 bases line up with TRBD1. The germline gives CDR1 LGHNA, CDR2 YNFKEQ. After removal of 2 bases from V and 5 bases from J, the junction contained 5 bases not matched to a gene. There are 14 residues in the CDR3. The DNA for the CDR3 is TGTGCCAGCAGCCAACCCCAGGGGGCGAACGAGCAGTACTTC. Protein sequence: CASSQPQGANEQYF.

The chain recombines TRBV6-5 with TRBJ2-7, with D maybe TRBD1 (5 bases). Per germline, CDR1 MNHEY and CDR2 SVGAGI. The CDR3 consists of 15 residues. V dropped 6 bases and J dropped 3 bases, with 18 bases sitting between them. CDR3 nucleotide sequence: TGTGCCAGCAGGCCAGGTCAGGGCTTACTCTACGAGCAGTACTTC. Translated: CASRPGQGLLYEQYF.

CDR3 residues: CAWSPTGGRKDEKLFF. CDR3 coding DNA: TGTGCCTGGAGTCCCACAGGGGGGCGGAAGGATGAAAAACTGTTTTTT. This sequence joins TRBV30 and TRBJ1-4; TRBD1 aligns across 8 bases. Germline V lookup: CDR1 GTSNPN, CDR2 SVGIG (reference sequence). The CDR3 is made up of 16 amino acids. With V trimmed by 2 bases and J by 6 bases, 11 bases remained unmatched. Full variable domain (missing parts from reference TRBV30 and TRBJ1-4): SQTIHQWPATLVQPVGSPLSLECTVEGTSNPNLYWYRQAAGRGLQLLFYSVGIGQISSEVPQNLSASRPQDRQFILSSKKLLLSDSGFYLCAWSPTGGRKDEKLFFGSGTQLSVL.

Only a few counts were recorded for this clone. CDR3 protein: CATSRGLRDTDTQYF. The DNA of the CDR3 is TGTGCCACCAGCAGAGGACTTAGAGACACAGATACGCAGTATTTT. This chain joins TRBV15 and TRBJ2-3; D is undetermined. The length of the CDR3 is 15 residues. Germline values: CDR1 LNHNV, CDR2 YYDKDF (reference sequence). V was pared by 1 base and J by 2 bases, with 10 bases between.

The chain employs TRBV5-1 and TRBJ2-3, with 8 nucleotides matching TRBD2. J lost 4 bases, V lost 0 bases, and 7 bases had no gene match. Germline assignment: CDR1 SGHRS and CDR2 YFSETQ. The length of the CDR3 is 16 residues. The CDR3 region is CASSLGGSGAPDTQYF. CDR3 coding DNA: TGCGCCAGCAGCTTGGGGGGTAGCGGGGCCCCAGATACGCAGTATTTT.

DNA of the CDR3: TGCGCCAGCAGCCATGCGGGGGGTGGTGGCAATGAGCAGTTCTTC. Translated, it gives CASSHAGGGGNEQFF. The V call is TRBV5-1, the J call TRBJ2-1, with 8 bases lining up with TRBD2. V shed 4 bases, J shed 6 bases, and the junction held 9 bases outside the gene matches. The CDR3 has 15 amino acids. Germline CDR1 is SGHRS and CDR2 is YFSETQ.

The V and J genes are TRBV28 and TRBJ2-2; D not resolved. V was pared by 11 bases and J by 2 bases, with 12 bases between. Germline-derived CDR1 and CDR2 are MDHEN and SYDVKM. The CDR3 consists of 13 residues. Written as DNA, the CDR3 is TGTGCCGTTTGGCCGTCCAACACCGGGGAGCTGTTTTTT. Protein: CAVWPSNTGELFF.

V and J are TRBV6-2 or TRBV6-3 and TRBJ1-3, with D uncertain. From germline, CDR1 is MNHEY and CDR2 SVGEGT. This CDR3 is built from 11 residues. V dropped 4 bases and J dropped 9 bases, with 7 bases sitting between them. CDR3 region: CASSSGPTIYF. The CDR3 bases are TGTGCCAGCAGTTCGGGTCCCACCATATATTTT.

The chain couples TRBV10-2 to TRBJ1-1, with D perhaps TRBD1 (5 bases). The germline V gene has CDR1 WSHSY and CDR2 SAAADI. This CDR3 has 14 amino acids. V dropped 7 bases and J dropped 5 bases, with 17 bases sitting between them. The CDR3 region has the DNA TGCGCCAGCACCGGGGGGGGTCTTCCTACTGAAGCTTTCTTT. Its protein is CASTGGGLPTEAFF.

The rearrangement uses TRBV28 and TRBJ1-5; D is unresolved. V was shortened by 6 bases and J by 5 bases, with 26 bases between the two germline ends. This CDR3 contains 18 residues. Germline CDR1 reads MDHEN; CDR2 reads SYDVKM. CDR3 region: CASSTRLVTAEADQPQHF. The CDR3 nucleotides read TGTGCCAGCAGCACCAGATTAGTGACGGCTGAGGCTGATCAGCCCCAGCATTTT.

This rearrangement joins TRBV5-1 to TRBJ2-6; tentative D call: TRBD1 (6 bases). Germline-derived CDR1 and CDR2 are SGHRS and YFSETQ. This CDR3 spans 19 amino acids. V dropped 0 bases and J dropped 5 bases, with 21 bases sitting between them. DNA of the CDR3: TGCGCCAGCAGCTTGGTTGTCTCCGACAGGTCGCCAAGGGCCAACGTCCTGACTTTC. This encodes CASSLVVSDRSPRANVLTF.

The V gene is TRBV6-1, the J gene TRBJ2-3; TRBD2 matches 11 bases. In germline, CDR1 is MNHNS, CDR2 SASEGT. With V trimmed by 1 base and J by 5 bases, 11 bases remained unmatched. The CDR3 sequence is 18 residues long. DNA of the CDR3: TGTGCCAGCAGTGAAGGGTTAGCGGGGGGGATGTTGCGAGATACGCAGTATTTT. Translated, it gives CASSEGLAGGMLRDTQYF.

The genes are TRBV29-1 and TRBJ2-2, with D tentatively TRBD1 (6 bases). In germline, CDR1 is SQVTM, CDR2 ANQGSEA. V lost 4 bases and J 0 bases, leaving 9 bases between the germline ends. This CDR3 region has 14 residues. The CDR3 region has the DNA TGCAGCGTTGGTGGGGGCTCGAACACCGGGGAGCTGTTTTTT. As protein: CSVGGGSNTGELFF.

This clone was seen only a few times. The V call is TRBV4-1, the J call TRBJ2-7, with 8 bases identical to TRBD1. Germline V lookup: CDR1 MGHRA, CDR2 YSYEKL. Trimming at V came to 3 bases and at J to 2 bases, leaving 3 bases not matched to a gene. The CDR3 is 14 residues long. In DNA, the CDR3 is TGCGCCAGCAGCCAGGGGGACAGGCCCTACGAGCAGTACTTC. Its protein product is CASSQGDRPYEQYF.